This TCR beta chain emerged from a study of T cells in Graves' hyperthyroidism and ophthalmopathy. Used for diagnoses were clinical symptoms, serum thyroxine and TRAb, thyroid ultrasound and orbital computed tomography. Regions amplified from RNA transcripts were the TCR beta CDR3 regions. Initially, a first-round RT-PCR of the TCR CDR3 employed the HTBI primer set. TCRdb itself ran the multiplex PCR reads through MiXCR, one entry per CDR3 protein. The sample lists more than 300,000 distinct CDR3 sequences; around 20% were seen once. The source of this sequence is a man between 18 and 29 years old with Graves' ophthalmopathy. The sample comprised blood.

The DNA of the CDR3 is TGTGCCAGCAGTTACCCCCAGCCCCAGCATTTT. Translation: CASSYPQPQHF. J is TRBJ1-5 and V is TRBV6-2 or TRBV6-3; D remains unclear. The CDR3 loop spans 11 amino acids. V lost 2 bases, J lost 7 bases, and 3 bases lay in between. Per the germline V gene, CDR1 is MNHEY and CDR2 is SVGEGT.